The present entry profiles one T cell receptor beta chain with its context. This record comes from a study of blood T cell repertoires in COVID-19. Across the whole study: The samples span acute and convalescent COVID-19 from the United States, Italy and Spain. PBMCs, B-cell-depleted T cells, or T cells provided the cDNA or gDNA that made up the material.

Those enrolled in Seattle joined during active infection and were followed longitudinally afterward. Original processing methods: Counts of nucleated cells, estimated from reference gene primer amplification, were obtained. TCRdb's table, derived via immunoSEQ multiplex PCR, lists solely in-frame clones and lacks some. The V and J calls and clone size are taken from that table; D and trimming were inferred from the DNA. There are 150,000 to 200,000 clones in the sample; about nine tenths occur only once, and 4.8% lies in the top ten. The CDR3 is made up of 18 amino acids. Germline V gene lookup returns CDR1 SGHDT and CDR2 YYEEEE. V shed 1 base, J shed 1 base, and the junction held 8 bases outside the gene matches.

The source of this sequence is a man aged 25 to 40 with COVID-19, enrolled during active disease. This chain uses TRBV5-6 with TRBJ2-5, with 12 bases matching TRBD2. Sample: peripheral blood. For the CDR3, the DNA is TGTGCCAGCAGCTTGCTCCGTGGACTAGCGGGGCTCCAAGAGACCCAGTACTTC. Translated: CASSLLRGLAGLQETQYF.